This is a list of T cell receptor beta chains from one sample in a study of cytomegalovirus exposure and HLA in healthy donors. Some clones are missing from TCRdb's copy, which holds only in-frame ones; the method was immunoSEQ multiplex PCR. The sample lists 50,000 or so clones, over 60% occurring once. The sequencing input was PBMCs. The receptor set was obtained from a woman between 50 and 59 years old in good health and CMV-seronegative. CDR3s include the opening cysteine and the closing phenylalanine or tryptophan.

CASSQDRSGTGGTEAFF	TRBJ1-1	TRBV4-1
CASSLGLSLAGVWNEQFF	TRBJ2-1	TRBV11-2
CASSLSTAGDIQYF	TRBJ2-4	TRBV7-9
CASSPSGIVAFF	TRBJ1-1	TRBV6-1
CASSSQAAGAVDTQYF	TRBJ2-3	TRBV28
CAWSVPPNAKAFF	TRBJ1-1	TRBV30
CASSIDESPSNQPQHF	TRBJ1-5	TRBV19
CASSLAGVPRGEQYF	TRBJ2-7	TRBV7-9
CASLPASGNEETQYF	TRBJ2-5	TRBV28
CASSLDRDTYEQYF	TRBJ2-7	TRBV5-1
CASSPSGLDTQYF	TRBJ2-3	TRBV18
CASSVAGGGGYGYTF	TRBJ1-2	TRBV9
CASSHRAEGGYTF	TRBJ1-2	TRBV14
CASSHRGQETQYF	TRBJ2-5	TRBV4-2
CASSPPGQGIHEQYF	TRBJ2-7	TRBV28
CASRQGGSYYGYTF	TRBJ1-2	TRBV6-5
CASSLQGYEQYF	TRBJ2-7	TRBV11-2
CASSEAPGDGYTF	TRBJ1-2	TRBV2
CSPPGDRRTDTQYF	TRBJ2-3	TRBV29-1